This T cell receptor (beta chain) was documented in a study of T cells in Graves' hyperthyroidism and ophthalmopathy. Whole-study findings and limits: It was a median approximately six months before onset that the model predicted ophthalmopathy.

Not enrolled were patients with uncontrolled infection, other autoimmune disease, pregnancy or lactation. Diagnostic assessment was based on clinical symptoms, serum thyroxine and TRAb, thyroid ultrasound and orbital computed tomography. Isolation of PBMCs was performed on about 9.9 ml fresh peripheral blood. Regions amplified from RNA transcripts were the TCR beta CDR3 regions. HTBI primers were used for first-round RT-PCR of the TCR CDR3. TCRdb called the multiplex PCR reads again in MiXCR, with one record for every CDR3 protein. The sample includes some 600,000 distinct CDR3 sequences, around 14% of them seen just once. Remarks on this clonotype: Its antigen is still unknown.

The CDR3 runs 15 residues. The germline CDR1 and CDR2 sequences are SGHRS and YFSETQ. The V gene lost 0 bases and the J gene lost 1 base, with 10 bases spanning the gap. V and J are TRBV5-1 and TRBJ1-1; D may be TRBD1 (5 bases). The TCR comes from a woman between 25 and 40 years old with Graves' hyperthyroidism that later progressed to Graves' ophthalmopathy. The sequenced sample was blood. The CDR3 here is CASSLAGQQNTEAFF. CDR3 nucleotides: TGCGCCAGCAGCTTGGCAGGACAACAGAACACTGAAGCTTTCTTT.